This TCR beta chain came from a study of response to subunit inactivated influenza vaccine. One entry per CDR3 protein, called by TCRdb with MiXCR from the RT-PCR reads. The sample includes about 540,000 distinct CDR3 sequences, approximately 20% of them seen just once. This clonotype was detected a few times. These data were also reused for a study on T cells expressing NK-cell markers. From that report: What made the TCR beta cDNA was 5'RACE template switching with UMIs. Among CD8+ T cells from 5 to 7 donors, dominant NKG2C+ clonotypes accounted for roughly 1.0-7.0%.

The input for sequencing was CD4+ T cells sorted from PBMCs, taken about 13 days after vaccination. The clonotype comes from a man in his fifties who received an inactivated influenza vaccine.

This CDR3 is CASSWGLDVPGELFF. The CDR3 DNA sequence: TGTGCCAGCAGTTGGGGACTAGACGTCCCCGGGGAGCTGTTTTTT. The chain has TRBV6-5 and TRBJ2-2; the match to TRBD2 covers 8 bases. The CDR3 sequence is 15 residues long. The V gene's germline CDR1 is MNHEY and CDR2 SVGAGI. J was trimmed by 6 bases and V by 4 bases; bases with no gene match: 7.